This TCR beta chain originates from a study of blood T cell repertoires in COVID-19. Measured with immunoSEQ multiplex PCR; TCRdb has only the in-frame clones, and not every one. The sample has around 500,000 clones, roughly 85% seen once. This clonotype was obtained from a human donor in a cohort sampled during active COVID-19. The source material was peripheral blood.

In DNA, the CDR3 is TGTGCCACCAGTGGCACAGGGACAGCCAATGAAAAACTGTTTTTT. Translated, it gives CATSGTGTANEKLFF. The V and J genes are TRBV24-1 and TRBJ1-4, with 7 nucleotides matching TRBD1. Per the germline V gene, CDR1 is KGHDR and CDR2 is SFDVKD. The CDR3 has 15 residues. The V gene end was trimmed by 5 bases and the J gene end by 5 bases; junction bases not matched to a gene: 7.